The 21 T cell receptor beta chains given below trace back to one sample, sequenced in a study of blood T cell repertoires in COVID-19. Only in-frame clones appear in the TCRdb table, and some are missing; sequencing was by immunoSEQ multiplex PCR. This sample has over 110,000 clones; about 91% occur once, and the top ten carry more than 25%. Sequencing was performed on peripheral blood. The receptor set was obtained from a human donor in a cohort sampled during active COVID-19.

In DNA, the CDR3 is TGTGCCAGCAGTCCTATCAAGGGGGGGCAAGCTTTCTTT. Amino acid sequence: CASSPIKGGQAFF. The chain is built from TRBV28 and TRBJ1-1; TRBD1 might be the D (6 bases). Trimming removed 5 bases at V and 9 bases at J, with 16 bases between. The CDR3 is 13 residues long. CDR1 and CDR2 from the germline V gene are MDHEN and SYDVKM.

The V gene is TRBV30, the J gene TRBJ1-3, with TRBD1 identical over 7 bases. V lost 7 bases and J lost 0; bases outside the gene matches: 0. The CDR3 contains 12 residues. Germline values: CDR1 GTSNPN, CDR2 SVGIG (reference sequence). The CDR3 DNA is TGTGCCTACAGGGGCTCTGGAAACACCATATATTTT. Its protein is CAYRGSGNTIYF.

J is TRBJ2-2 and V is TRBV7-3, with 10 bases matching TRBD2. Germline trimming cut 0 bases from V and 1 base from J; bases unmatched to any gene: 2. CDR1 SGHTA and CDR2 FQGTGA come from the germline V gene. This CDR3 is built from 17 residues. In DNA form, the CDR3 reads TGTGCCAGCAGCTTAACTACTAGCGGGGTGAACACCGGGGAGCTGTTTTTT. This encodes CASSLTTSGVNTGELFF.

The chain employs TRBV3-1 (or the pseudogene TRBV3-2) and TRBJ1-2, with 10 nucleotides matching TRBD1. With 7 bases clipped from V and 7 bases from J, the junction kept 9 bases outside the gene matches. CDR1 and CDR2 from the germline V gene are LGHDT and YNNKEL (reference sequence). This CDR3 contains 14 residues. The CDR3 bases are TGTGCCAGCACCGTCGGACGGACAGGGGGTGGCTACACCTTC. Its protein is CASTVGRTGGGYTF.

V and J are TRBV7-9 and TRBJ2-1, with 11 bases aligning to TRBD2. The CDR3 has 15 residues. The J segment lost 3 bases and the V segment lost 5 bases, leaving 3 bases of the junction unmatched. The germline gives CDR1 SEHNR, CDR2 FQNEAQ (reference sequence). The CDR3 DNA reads TGTGCCAGCAGCAAACTAGCGGGGGACTACAATGAGCAGTTCTTC. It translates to CASSKLAGDYNEQFF.

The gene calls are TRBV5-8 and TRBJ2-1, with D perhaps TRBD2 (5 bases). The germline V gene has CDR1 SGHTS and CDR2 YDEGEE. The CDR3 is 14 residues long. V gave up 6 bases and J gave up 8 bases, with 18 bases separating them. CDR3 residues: CASTQRTVAYEQFF. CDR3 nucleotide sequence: TGTGCCAGCACACAGCGGACCGTTGCCTATGAGCAGTTCTTC.

CDR3 bases: TGTGCCAACTCCCAGGGGAGATACACCGGGGAGCTGTTTTTT. Encoded protein: CANSQGRYTGELFF. V gene TRBV2 combines with J gene TRBJ2-2; D possibly corresponds to TRBD1 (6 bases). The CDR3 extends over 14 amino acids. Trimming pared 10 bases from V and 3 bases from J, leaving 15 bases between. Germline V lookup: CDR1 SNHLY, CDR2 FYNNEI.

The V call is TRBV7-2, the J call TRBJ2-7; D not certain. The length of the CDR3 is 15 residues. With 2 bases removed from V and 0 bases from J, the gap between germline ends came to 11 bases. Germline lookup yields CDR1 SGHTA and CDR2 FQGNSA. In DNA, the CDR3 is TGTGCCAGCAGCTTACCGGGTTTGGGCTCCTACGAGCAGTACTTC. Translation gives CASSLPGLGSYEQYF.

The CDR3 DNA reads as TGTGCCAGCAGTCAACAGGGGTCTAACACTGAAGCTTTCTTT. Encoded protein: CASSQQGSNTEAFF. The V gene is TRBV27, the J gene TRBJ1-1; 7 bases match TRBD1. With 5 bases clipped from V and 2 bases from J, the junction kept 5 bases outside the gene matches. Germline V gene sequence: CDR1 MNHEY, CDR2 SMNVEV (reference sequence). This CDR3 has 14 amino acids.

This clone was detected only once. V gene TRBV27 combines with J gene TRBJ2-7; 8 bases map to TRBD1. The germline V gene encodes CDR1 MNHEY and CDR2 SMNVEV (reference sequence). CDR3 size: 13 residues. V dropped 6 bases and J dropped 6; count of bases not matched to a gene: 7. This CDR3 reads CASSWTGSAEQYF. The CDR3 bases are TGTGCCAGCAGCTGGACAGGGTCGGCCGAGCAGTACTTC.

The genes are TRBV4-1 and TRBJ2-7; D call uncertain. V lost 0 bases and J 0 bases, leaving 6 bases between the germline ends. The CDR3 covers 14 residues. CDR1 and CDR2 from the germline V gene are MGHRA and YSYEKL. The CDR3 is CASSQEVSSYEQYF. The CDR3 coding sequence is TGCGCCAGCAGCCAAGAGGTGAGCTCCTACGAGCAGTACTTC.

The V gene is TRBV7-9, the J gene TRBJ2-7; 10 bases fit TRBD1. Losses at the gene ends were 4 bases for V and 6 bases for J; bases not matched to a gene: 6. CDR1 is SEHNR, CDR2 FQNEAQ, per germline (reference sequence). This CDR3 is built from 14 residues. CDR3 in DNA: TGTGCCAGCAGCTCCCCCGGGACAGGGGCCGAGCAGTACTTC. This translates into CASSSPGTGAEQYF.

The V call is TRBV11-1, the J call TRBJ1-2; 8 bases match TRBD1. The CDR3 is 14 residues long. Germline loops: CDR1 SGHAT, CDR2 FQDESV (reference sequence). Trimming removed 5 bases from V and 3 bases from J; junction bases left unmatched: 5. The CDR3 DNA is TGTGCCAGCAGCCCGCAGACAGGGGACTATGGCTACACCTTC. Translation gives CASSPQTGDYGYTF.

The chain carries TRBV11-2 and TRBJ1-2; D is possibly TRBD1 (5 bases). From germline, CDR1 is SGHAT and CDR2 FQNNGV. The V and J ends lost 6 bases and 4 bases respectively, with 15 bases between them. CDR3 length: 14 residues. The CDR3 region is CASSLRRGAYGYTF. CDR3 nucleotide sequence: TGTGCCAGCAGTCTCAGAAGGGGCGCCTATGGCTACACCTTC.

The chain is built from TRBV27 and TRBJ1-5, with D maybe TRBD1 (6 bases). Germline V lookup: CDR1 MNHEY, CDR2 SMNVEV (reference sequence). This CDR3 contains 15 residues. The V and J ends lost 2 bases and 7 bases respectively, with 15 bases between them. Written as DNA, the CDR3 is TGTGCCAGCAGTTTAGAAAAACAGGGCGGACAGCCCCAGCATTTT. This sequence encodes CASSLEKQGGQPQHF.

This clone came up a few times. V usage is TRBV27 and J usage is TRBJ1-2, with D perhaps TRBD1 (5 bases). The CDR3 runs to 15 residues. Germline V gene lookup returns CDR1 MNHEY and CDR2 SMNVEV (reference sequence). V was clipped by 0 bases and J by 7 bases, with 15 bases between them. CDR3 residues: CASSLSGPGKAGYTF. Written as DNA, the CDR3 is TGTGCCAGCAGTTTATCCGGGCCAGGGAAGGCTGGCTACACCTTC.

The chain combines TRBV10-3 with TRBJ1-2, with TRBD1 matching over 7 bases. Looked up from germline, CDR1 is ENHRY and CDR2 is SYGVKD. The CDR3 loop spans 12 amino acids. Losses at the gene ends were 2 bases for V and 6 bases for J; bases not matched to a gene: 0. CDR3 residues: CAISEGTDGYTF. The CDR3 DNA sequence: TGTGCCATCAGTGAGGGGACAGATGGCTACACCTTC.

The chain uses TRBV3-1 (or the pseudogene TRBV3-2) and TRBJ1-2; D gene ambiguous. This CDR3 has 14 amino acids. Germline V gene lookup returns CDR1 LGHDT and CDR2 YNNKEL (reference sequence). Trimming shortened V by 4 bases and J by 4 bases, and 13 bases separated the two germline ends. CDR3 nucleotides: TGTGCCAGCAGCCGGAGGGCATGGGTCTATGGCTACACCTTC. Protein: CASSRRAWVYGYTF.

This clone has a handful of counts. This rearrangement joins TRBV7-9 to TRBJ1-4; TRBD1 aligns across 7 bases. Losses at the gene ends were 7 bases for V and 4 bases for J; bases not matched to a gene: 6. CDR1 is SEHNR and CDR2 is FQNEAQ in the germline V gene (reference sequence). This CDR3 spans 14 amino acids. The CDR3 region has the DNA TGTGCCAGCACCTTGGGACAGAGTAATGAAAAACTGTTTTTT. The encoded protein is CASTLGQSNEKLFF.

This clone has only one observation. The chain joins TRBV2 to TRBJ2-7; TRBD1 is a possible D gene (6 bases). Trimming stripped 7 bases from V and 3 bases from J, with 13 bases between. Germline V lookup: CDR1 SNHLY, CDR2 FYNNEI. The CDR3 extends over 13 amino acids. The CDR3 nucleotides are TGTGCCAGCAATGACAGGAACCACTACGAGCAGTACTTC. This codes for CASNDRNHYEQYF.

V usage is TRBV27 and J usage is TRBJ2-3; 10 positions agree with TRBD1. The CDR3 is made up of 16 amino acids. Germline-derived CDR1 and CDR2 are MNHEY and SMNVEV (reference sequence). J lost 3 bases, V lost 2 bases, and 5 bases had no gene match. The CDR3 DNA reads TGTGCCAGCAGTTTAATTCCGGGACAGGGGACAGATACGCAGTATTTT. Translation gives CASSLIPGQGTDTQYF.